The 10 T cell receptor beta chains below all came from one sample that was sequenced in a study of blood T cell repertoires in COVID-19. TCRdb's table, derived via immunoSEQ multiplex PCR, lists solely in-frame clones and lacks some. This sample carries 120,000 or so clones, 74% of them seen once, and the ten largest clones take less than 6.5%. Sequencing input: peripheral blood. All receptors come from a man aged 55 to 69 with acute or convalescent COVID-19.

The CDR3 DNA follows: TGTGCCAGCAGCTTTGTCGGGGGGGATACGCAGTATTTT. Residues: CASSFVGGDTQYF. The chain links TRBV5-4 to TRBJ2-3, with TRBD2 identical over 7 bases. V was pared by 2 bases and J by 6 bases, with 3 bases of the junction left unmatched. CDR1 and CDR2 from the germline V gene are SGHNT and YYREEE (reference sequence). CDR3 length: 13 amino acids.

The rearrangement joins TRBV7-8 to TRBJ1-3, with D possibly being TRBD1 (5 bases). This CDR3 is built from 15 residues. Looked up from germline, CDR1 is SGHVS and CDR2 is FQNEAQ. Between the trimmed V and J ends, which lost 4 bases and 0 bases, there was a span of 10 bases. The DNA of the CDR3 is TGTGCCAGCAGCTCCAGGGCCACCTCTGGAAACACCATATATTTT. Protein: CASSSRATSGNTIYF. Full variable domain (remainder filled in from reference TRBV7-8 and TRBJ1-3): GAGVSQSPRYKVAKRGQDVALRCDPISGHVSLFWYQQALGQGPEFLTYFQNEAQLDKSGLPSDRFFAERPEGSVSTLKIQRTQQEDSAVYLCASSSRATSGNTIYFGEGSWLTVV.

This rearrangement joins TRBV19 to TRBJ1-5; D ambiguous. Germline V gene data show CDR1 as LNHDA and CDR2 as SQIVND (reference sequence). The CDR3 is 14 amino acids. With 1 base removed from V and 3 bases from J, the gap between germline ends came to 7 bases. The CDR3 sequence is CASSIGGNNQPQHF. CDR3 in DNA: TGTGCCAGTAGTATAGGAGGAAACAATCAGCCCCAGCATTTT.

Ten or more counts support this clone. The rearrangement uses TRBV7-8 and TRBJ2-2, with a tentative D call TRBD2 (6 bases). Germline V gene sequence: CDR1 SGHVS, CDR2 FQNEAQ. CDR3 size: 15 residues. Trimming cost V 1 base and J 3 bases, with 9 bases left between them. CDR3 region: CASSLGLVDTGELFF. In nucleotides, the CDR3 is TGTGCCAGCAGCTTAGGACTAGTTGACACCGGGGAGCTGTTTTTT.

This clone has only a few counts. The chain is built from TRBV19 and TRBJ1-2, with TRBD1 as a possible D gene (6 bases). Germline assignment: CDR1 LNHDA and CDR2 SQIVND (reference sequence). This CDR3 spans 15 amino acids. The V and J ends lost 6 bases and 6 bases respectively, with 20 bases between them. CDR3 nucleotides: TGTGCCAGTAGCCCAGGGGCAGACCGTGGGCATGGCTACACCTTC. This gives the protein CASSPGADRGHGYTF.

The CDR3 is CASSALGTVKVKGDIETQYF. The CDR3 region has the DNA TGTGCCAGCAGCGCGCTTGGGACAGTAAAGGTGAAGGGGGATATAGAGACCCAGTACTTC. The chain has TRBV21-1 and TRBJ2-5; whether TRBD1, the table's D call, matches the DNA was not checked. TRBV21-1 is marked as a pseudogene. This CDR3 region has 20 residues.

The chain joins TRBV30 to TRBJ1-4; D possibly corresponds to TRBD1 (6 bases). This CDR3 comprises 16 residues. Germline V gene data show CDR1 as GTSNPN and CDR2 as SVGIG (reference sequence). V was shortened by 3 bases and J by 3 bases, with 17 bases between the two germline ends. DNA of the CDR3: TGTGCCTGGAGCATTAAGACGGGGGGCTCTAATGAAAAACTGTTTTTT. Protein: CAWSIKTGGSNEKLFF.

The CDR3: CASSGGVQYF. The CDR3 coding sequence is TGTGCCAGCAGTGGCGGAGTGCAGTACTTC. The chain is built from TRBV12-3 or TRBV12-4 and TRBJ2-7; D gene uncertain. CDR3 length: 10 residues. V was cut by 5 bases and J by 9 bases, with 8 bases left in between.

The rearrangement joins TRBV6-5 to TRBJ1-2; weak D call: TRBD1 (6 bases). This CDR3 comprises 12 residues. Germline V gene data show CDR1 as MNHEY and CDR2 as SVGAGI. V lost 9 bases and J 4 bases, leaving 12 bases between the germline ends. This chain's CDR3 is CASSDSSYGYTF. The CDR3 DNA reads TGTGCCAGTTCGGACAGCTCCTATGGCTACACCTTC.

This clone was found a few times. This chain joins TRBV29-1 and TRBJ1-2, with D possibly matching TRBD1 (6 bases). CDR3 length: 11 amino acids. Trimming took 7 bases from V and 0 from J, leaving 6 bases between them. Germline CDR1 SQVTM, CDR2 ANQGSEA. The CDR3 nucleotides read TGCAGCGGGACAGCTAACTATGGCTACACCTTC. Translating it yields CSGTANYGYTF.